The 19 T cell receptor beta chains given below trace back to one sample, sequenced in a study of T-cell reconstitution after alpha-beta-depleted transplantation in children. Unique molecular identifiers were used in preparing the TCRbeta library. In TCRdb, the PCR reads were re-called with MiXCR into one record per CDR3 protein. The top ten hold about 45% of the sample, which has hundreds of thousands of distinct CDR3 sequences, approximately 17% seen once. Material: PBMCs, mostly from graft donor cells, obtained 360 days after TCRalphabeta/CD19-depleted stem cell transplant. The receptors here all came from a male patient aged 2 to 10 who had a stem cell transplant for acute lymphoblastic leukemia, so the T cells may come from the graft donor.

V gene TRBV7-2 combines with J gene TRBJ2-5, with TRBD2 matching 12 bases. The CDR3 consists of 15 residues. The germline gives CDR1 SGHTA, CDR2 FQGNSA. V trimming: 4 bases; J trimming: 6 bases; junction bases outside the gene matches: 6. The CDR3 loop is CASSSLAGGLKTQYF. CDR3 nucleotides: TGTGCCAGCAGCTCTCTAGCGGGGGGGTTGAAGACCCAGTACTTC.

This clonotype was counted at least ten times. CDR3 loop: CASSGDRGRGQPQHF. Written as DNA, the CDR3 is TGTGCCAGCAGCGGGGACAGGGGTAGAGGTCAGCCCCAGCATTTT. The rearrangement uses TRBV5-5 and TRBJ1-5, with 10 bases that match TRBD1. Trimming at V came to 4 bases and at J to 6 bases, leaving 7 bases not matched to a gene. CDR1 is SGHKS, CDR2 YYEKEE, per germline (reference sequence). The CDR3 has 15 amino acids.

V and J are TRBV28 and TRBJ1-6, with D tentatively TRBD1 (6 bases). From germline, CDR1 is MDHEN and CDR2 SYDVKM. Trimming left V 10 bases short and J 7 bases short, with 17 bases between. The CDR3 contains 14 residues. Here the CDR3 reads CATSSQGRNSPLHF. The CDR3 DNA follows: TGTGCCACATCCTCTCAGGGGAGAAATTCACCCCTCCACTTT.

This chain links TRBV12-3 or TRBV12-4 with TRBJ2-2; 10 positions agree with TRBD2. This CDR3 spans 16 amino acids. V lost 3 bases to trimming and J lost 5 bases; unmatched junction nucleotides: 6. The CDR3 region has the DNA TGTGCCAGCAGTTTGTGGCTAGCGGGGGTGACCGGGGAGCTGTTTTTT. The encoded protein is CASSLWLAGVTGELFF.

This clonotype turned up a few times. The V gene is TRBV15, the J gene TRBJ1-4, with 7 bases matching TRBD1. The CDR3 length is 15 residues. The V segment lost 0 bases and the J segment 8 bases; nucleotides outside the gene matches: 6. CDR1 and CDR2 from the germline V gene are LNHNV and YYDKDF (reference sequence). CDR3 DNA sequence: TGTGCCACCAGCAGAGATCAGGGGGGAGGCGAAAAACTGTTTTTT. Its protein is CATSRDQGGGEKLFF.

This clonotype was picked up many times. The genes are TRBV11-2 and TRBJ2-1; unclear D gene. Germline V gene lookup returns CDR1 SGHAT and CDR2 FQNNGV. V gave up 1 base and J gave up 9 bases, with 10 bases separating them. The CDR3 covers 13 residues. Here the CDR3 DNA reads TGTGCCAGCAGCTTAGCAGGTGTAGGTGAGCAGTTCTTC. This encodes CASSLAGVGEQFF.

The sample holds a few counts of this clonotype. The V gene is TRBV5-1, the J gene TRBJ1-2; D is unclear. CDR1 is SGHRS, CDR2 YFSETQ, per germline. The CDR3 extends over 16 amino acids. V was trimmed by 4 bases and J by 5 bases, leaving 21 bases between them. The CDR3 DNA follows: TGCGCCAGCAGCGCAAATGGACGGATTTCAGCTTATGGCTACACCTTC. Translation gives CASSANGRISAYGYTF.

This clonotype was observed a handful of times. The chain joins TRBV7-9 to TRBJ2-5; D is uncertain. The germline CDR1 and CDR2 sequences are SEHNR and FQNEAQ (reference sequence). The germline V and J ends were trimmed by 5 bases and 5 bases, with 15 bases remaining between them. The CDR3 has 14 amino acids. In DNA form, the CDR3 reads TGTGCCAGCAGCATCGAATCAGGAGTCGAGACCCAGTACTTC. Amino acids: CASSIESGVETQYF.

In this sample, this clonotype turned up a few times. DNA for the CDR3: TGTGCCACCAGCTCCCCCAGCGGACAGGCTTTCTCGAGCTCCTACAATGAGCAGTTCTTC. Translation gives CATSSPSGQAFSSSYNEQFF. V gene TRBV15 combines with J gene TRBJ2-1, with 7 bases matching TRBD1. The CDR3 length is 20 residues. The germline V gene encodes CDR1 LNHNV and CDR2 YYDKDF (reference sequence). The V and J ends lost 5 bases and 0 bases, in that order; junction bases with no gene match: 19. The entire variable domain, with the rest obtained from reference TRBV15 and TRBJ2-1, is as follows: DAMVIQNPRYQVTQFGKPVTLSCSQTLNHNVMYWYQQKSSQAPKLLFHYYDKDFNNEADTPDNFQSRRPNTSFCFLDIRSPGLGDTAMYLCATSSPSGQAFSSSYNEQFFGPGTRLTVL.

This clonotype has more than one count but fewer than ten. The chain is built from TRBV12-3 or TRBV12-4 and TRBJ1-4; D gene ambiguous. Trimming removed 8 bases at V and 4 bases at J, with 8 bases between. There are 12 residues in the CDR3. This CDR3 is CASRRLNEKLFF. The CDR3 region has the DNA TGTGCCAGCCGTCGGCTTAATGAAAAACTGTTTTTT.

Notes on this clonotype: Germline and junction disagree at one end, which may indicate a read error. The V and J genes are TRBV4-2 and TRBJ1-6, with 9 bases matching TRBD1. CDR1 LGHNA and CDR2 YNFKEQ come from the germline V gene. CDR3 size: 18 residues. This CDR3 reads CASSPDGTGSSYNSPLHF. The DNA for the CDR3 is TGTGCCAGCAGCCCAGACGGGACAGGGAGCTCCTATAATTCACCCCTCCATTTT.

The sample holds a few counts of this clonotype. The chain has TRBV12-5 and TRBJ1-1; TRBD1 is a possible D gene (5 bases). The CDR3 is 14 residues long. Germline assignment: CDR1 LGHNT and CDR2 FRNRAP. V was trimmed by 6 bases and J by 3 bases, leaving 14 bases between them. The CDR3 coding sequence is TGTGCTAGTGGCAGAGGGGTTAGGGACACTGAAGCTTTCTTT. Its translation is CASGRGVRDTEAFF.

The chain has TRBV28 and TRBJ2-1, with TRBD2 matching 10 bases. V gave up 5 bases and J gave up 8 bases; unmatched junction bases: 12. CDR1 MDHEN and CDR2 SYDVKM come from the germline V gene. The CDR3 is 16 residues long. The CDR3 region is CASSPVGAGGRDEQFF. The CDR3 DNA is TGTGCCAGCAGTCCGGTAGGAGCGGGAGGGAGGGATGAGCAGTTCTTC.

This clonotype was seen only a few times. V usage is TRBV7-2 and J usage is TRBJ2-3, with a possible D match to TRBD2 (6 bases). The V gene's germline CDR1 is SGHTA and CDR2 FQGNSA. Trimming removed 6 bases at V and 2 bases at J, with 15 bases between. CDR3 size: 15 residues. Written as DNA, the CDR3 is TGTGCCAGCAGGTGGTACGGCGGGGACACAGATACGCAGTATTTT. Residues: CASRWYGGDTDTQYF.

The rearrangement uses TRBV5-1 and TRBJ1-2, with 8 bases lining up with TRBD1. The CDR3 totals 14 residues. The V gene's germline CDR1 is SGHRS and CDR2 YFSETQ. V was pared by 4 bases and J by 3 bases, with 5 bases of the junction left unmatched. The CDR3 protein is CASSPPTGDYGYTF. Written as DNA, the CDR3 is TGCGCCAGCAGCCCACCGACAGGGGACTATGGCTACACCTTC.

Comment on this clonotype: One end of the junction is discordant with germline, which a read error may explain. The CDR3 region is CASSQDPLWTIEF. CDR3 sequence (DNA): TGCGCCAGCAGCCAAGACCCGCTGTGGACAATAGAATTT. The rearrangement joins TRBV4-3 to TRBJ1-1; D is perhaps TRBD1 (5 bases). This CDR3 contains 13 residues. CDR1 and CDR2 from the germline V gene are LGHNA and YSLEER.

This sequence joins TRBV12-3 or TRBV12-4 and TRBJ1-2, with D possibly TRBD1 on 6 matching bases. The CDR3 extends over 17 amino acids. The V and J ends lost 10 bases and 4 bases respectively, with 28 bases between them. CDR3 bases: TGTGCCACCGCGACCGGTTCTTGGGGGGGCGGAATCTATGGCTACACCTTC. This translates into CATATGSWGGGIYGYTF.

In this sample, this clonotype turned up a few times. The chain has TRBV7-2 and TRBJ2-1; D tentatively reads TRBD1 or TRBD2 (6 bases each). V lost 1 base and J lost 6, with 13 bases in between. The germline V gene has CDR1 SGHTA and CDR2 FQGNSA. The CDR3 runs to 15 residues. The CDR3 spells CASSLDWGAGNEQFF. The CDR3 nucleotides are TGTGCCAGCAGCTTAGATTGGGGGGCGGGCAATGAGCAGTTCTTC.

The chain links TRBV7-2 to TRBJ2-7; D assignment may be TRBD1 or TRBD2 (7 bases each). V was shortened by 5 bases and J by 2 bases, with 13 bases between the two germline ends. The CDR3 length is 14 residues. Germline CDR1 is SGHTA and CDR2 is FQGNSA. CDR3 coding DNA: TGTGCCAGCAGCCGACAGGGAGGGCCCTACGAGCAGTACTTC. Translated: CASSRQGGPYEQYF. The complete variable domain, with remaining parts taken from reference TRBV7-2 and TRBJ2-7, reads GAGVSQSPSNKVTEKGKDVELRCDPISGHTALYWYRQSLGQGLEFLIYFQGNSAPDKSGLPSDRFSAERTGGSVSTLTIQRTQQEDSAVYLCASSRQGGPYEQYFGPGTRLTVT.